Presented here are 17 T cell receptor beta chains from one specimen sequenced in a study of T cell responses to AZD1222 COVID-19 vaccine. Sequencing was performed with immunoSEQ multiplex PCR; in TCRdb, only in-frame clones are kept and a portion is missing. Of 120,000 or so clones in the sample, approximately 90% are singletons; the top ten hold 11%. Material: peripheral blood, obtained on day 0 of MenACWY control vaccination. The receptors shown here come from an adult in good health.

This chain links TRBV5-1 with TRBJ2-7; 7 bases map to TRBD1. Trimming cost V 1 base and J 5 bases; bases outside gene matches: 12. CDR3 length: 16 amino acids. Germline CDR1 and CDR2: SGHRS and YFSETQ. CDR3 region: CASSLMWAGGVDEQYF. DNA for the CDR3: TGCGCCAGCAGCTTGATGTGGGCAGGGGGAGTTGACGAGCAGTACTTC.

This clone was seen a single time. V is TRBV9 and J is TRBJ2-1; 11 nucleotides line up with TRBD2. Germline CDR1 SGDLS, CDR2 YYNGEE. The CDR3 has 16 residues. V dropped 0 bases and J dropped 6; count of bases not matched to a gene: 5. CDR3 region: CASSVEGTSGINEQFF. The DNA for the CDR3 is TGTGCCAGCAGCGTAGAGGGGACTAGCGGAATCAATGAGCAGTTCTTC.

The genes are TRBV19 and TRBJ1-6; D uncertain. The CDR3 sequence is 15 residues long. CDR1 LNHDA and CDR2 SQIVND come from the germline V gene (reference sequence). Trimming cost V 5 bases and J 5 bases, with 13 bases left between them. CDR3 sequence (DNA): TGTGCCAGTAGTCAGCGGAACAGCGATAATTCACCCCTCCACTTT. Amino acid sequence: CASSQRNSDNSPLHF.

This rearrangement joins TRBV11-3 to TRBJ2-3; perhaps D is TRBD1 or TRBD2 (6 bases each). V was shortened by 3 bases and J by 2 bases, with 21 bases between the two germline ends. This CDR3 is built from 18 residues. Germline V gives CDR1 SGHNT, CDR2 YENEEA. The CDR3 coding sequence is TGTGCCAGCAGCTTTTGGGGGGCGAGGGATACCTACACAGATACGCAGTATTTT. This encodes CASSFWGARDTYTDTQYF.

The CDR3 here is CASRPALRQYKETQYF. CDR3 DNA: TGTGCCAGCAGGCCAGCCTTGAGACAGTACAAAGAGACCCAGTACTTC. This chain connects TRBV7-8 to TRBJ2-5; a weak D match, TRBD1 (5 bases). The germline gives CDR1 SGHVS, CDR2 FQNEAQ. V lost 6 bases, J lost 3 bases, and 20 bases lay in between. The CDR3 covers 16 residues.

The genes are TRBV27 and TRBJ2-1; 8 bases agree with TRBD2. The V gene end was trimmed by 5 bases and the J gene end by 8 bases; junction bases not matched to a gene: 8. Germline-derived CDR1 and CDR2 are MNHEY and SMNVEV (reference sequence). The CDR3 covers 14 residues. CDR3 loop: CASSGLAKYDEQFF. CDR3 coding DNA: TGTGCCAGCAGTGGACTAGCCAAGTACGATGAGCAGTTCTTC.

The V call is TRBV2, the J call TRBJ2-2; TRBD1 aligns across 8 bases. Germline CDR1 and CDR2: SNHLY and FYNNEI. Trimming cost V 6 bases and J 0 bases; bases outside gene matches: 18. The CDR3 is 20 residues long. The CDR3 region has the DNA TGTGCCAGCAGGGGGACAGGCCTTGGGTCCCAGTACGCGAACACCGGGGAGCTGTTTTTT. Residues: CASRGTGLGSQYANTGELFF.

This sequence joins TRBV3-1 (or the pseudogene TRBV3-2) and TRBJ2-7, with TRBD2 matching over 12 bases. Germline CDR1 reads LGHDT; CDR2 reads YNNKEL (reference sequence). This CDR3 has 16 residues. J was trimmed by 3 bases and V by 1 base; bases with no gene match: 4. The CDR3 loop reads CASSQVPSGRDYEQYF. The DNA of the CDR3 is TGTGCCAGCAGCCAAGTGCCTAGCGGGAGGGACTACGAGCAGTACTTC.

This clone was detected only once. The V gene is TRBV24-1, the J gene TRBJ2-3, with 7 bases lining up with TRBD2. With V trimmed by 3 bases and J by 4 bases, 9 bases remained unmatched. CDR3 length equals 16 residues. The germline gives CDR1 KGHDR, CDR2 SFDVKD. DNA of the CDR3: TGTGCCACCAGTGATGCCCTAGCGGAGCTAGCAGATACGCAGTATTTT. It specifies CATSDALAELADTQYF.

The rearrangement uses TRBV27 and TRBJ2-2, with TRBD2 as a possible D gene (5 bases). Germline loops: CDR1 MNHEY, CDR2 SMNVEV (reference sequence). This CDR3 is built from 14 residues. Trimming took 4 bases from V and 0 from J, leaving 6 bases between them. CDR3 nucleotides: TGTGCCAGCAGTTCCGGGACGAACACCGGGGAGCTGTTTTTT. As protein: CASSSGTNTGELFF.

In nucleotides, the CDR3 is TGTGCCAGCAGTTACAGACAGGAGGTATACGAGCAGTACTTC. Protein sequence: CASSYRQEVYEQYF. The V call is TRBV6-2 or TRBV6-3, the J call TRBJ2-7; tentatively, D is TRBD1 (6 bases). Trimming cost V 2 bases and J 4 bases, with 12 bases left between them. This CDR3 is built from 14 residues. Per germline, CDR1 MNHEY and CDR2 SVGEGT.

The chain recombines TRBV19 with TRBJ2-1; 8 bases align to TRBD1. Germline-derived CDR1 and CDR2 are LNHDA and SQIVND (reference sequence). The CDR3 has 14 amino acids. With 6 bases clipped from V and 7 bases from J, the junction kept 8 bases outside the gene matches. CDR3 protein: CASRLQGGGNEQFF. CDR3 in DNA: TGTGCCAGTAGGCTACAGGGGGGTGGGAATGAGCAGTTCTTC.

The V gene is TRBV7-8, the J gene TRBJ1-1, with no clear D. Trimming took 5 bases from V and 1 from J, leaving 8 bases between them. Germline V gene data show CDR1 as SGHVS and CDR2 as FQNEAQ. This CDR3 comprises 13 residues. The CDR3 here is CASSLARNTEAFF. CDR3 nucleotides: TGTGCCAGCAGCCTGGCGAGGAACACTGAAGCTTTCTTT. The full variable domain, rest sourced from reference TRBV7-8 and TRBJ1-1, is GAGVSQSPRYKVAKRGQDVALRCDPISGHVSLFWYQQALGQGPEFLTYFQNEAQLDKSGLPSDRFFAERPEGSVSTLKIQRTQQEDSAVYLCASSLARNTEAFFGQGTRLTVV.

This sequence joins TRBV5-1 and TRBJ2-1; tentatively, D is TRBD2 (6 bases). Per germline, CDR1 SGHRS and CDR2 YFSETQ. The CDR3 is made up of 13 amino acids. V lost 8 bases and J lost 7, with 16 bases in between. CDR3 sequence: CASADGGLNEQFF. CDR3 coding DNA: TGCGCCAGTGCCGACGGGGGTTTGAATGAGCAGTTCTTC.

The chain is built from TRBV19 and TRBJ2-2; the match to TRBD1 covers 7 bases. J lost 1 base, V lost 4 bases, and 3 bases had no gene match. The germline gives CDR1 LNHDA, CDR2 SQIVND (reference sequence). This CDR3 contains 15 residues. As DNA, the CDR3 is TGTGCCAGTAGTACCCGGGACAGGAACACCGGGGAGCTGTTTTTT. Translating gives CASSTRDRNTGELFF.

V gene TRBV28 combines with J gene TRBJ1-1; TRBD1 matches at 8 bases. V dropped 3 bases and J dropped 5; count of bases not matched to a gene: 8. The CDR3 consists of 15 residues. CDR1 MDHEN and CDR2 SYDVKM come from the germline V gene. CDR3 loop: CASSFPGQGSTEAFF. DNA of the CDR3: TGTGCCAGCAGTTTCCCCGGACAGGGAAGTACTGAAGCTTTCTTT.

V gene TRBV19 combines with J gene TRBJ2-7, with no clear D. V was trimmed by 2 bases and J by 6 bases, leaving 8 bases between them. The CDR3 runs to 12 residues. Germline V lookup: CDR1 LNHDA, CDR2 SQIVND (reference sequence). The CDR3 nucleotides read TGTGCCAGTAGTATACTGGACGGCGAGCAGTACTTC. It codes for CASSILDGEQYF. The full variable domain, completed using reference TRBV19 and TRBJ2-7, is DGGITQSPKYLFRKEGQNVTLSCEQNLNHDAMYWYRQDPGQGLRLIYYSQIVNDFQKGDIAEGYSVSREKKESFPLTVTSAQKNPTAFYLCASSILDGEQYFGPGTRLTVT.